These 3 T cell receptor beta chains came from one sample sequenced in a study of cytomegalovirus exposure and HLA in healthy donors. PCR employed 60 Vbeta and 13 Jbeta primers. Measured with immunoSEQ multiplex PCR; TCRdb has only the in-frame clones, and not every one. The sample holds approximately 140,000 clones, 70% to 80% seen once. The source material was PBMCs. The receptors originated from a woman aged 45-65 years in good health and CMV-seronegative.

The chain recombines TRBV7-8 with TRBJ1-1; D remains unclear. V dropped 1 base and J dropped 2 bases, with 8 bases sitting between them. The CDR3 runs to 14 residues. The germline CDR1 and CDR2 sequences are SGHVS and FQNEAQ. CDR3 in amino acids: CASSLVASNTEAFF. The CDR3 DNA sequence: TGTGCCAGCAGCTTAGTCGCCAGTAACACTGAAGCTTTCTTT.

V is TRBV28 and J is TRBJ2-5; perhaps TRBD2 as D (7 bases). With 6 bases removed from V and 4 bases from J, the gap between germline ends came to 18 bases. Germline CDR1 and CDR2: MDHEN and SYDVKM. CDR3 size: 15 residues. As DNA, the CDR3 is TGTGCCAGCAGCCGCACGGCGGGGGCGGGAGAGACCCAGTACTTC. Translated: CASSRTAGAGETQYF.

The chain couples TRBV6-1 to TRBJ2-3; D not certain. The CDR3 length is 11 residues. Germline CDR1 is MNHNS and CDR2 is SASEGT. The CDR3 region is CVSRGTDTQYF. CDR3 coding DNA: TGTGTCTCCCGGGGCACAGATACGCAGTATTTT.